What follows describes a single T cell receptor beta chain. The sample belongs to a study of T cell changes during pregnancy in multiple sclerosis. Germline V CDR1 and CDR2: SEHNR, FQNEAQ (reference sequence). The CDR3 is made up of 12 amino acids. V was clipped by 5 bases and J by 10 bases; unmatched bases: 3. TCRdb keeps only in-frame clones here, not all; method: immunoSEQ multiplex PCR. There are some 70,000 clones in the sample; approximately 90% occur only once, and 3.3% lies in the top ten. V usage is TRBV7-9 and J usage is TRBJ2-1; 9 bases are shared with TRBD1. The source of this sequence is a female donor with multiple sclerosis, enrolled in a pregnancy study. The source material was peripheral blood, sampled before pregnancy. The CDR3 loop is CASSRDREEQFF. In nucleotides, the CDR3 is TGTGCCAGCAGCCGGGACAGGGAAGAGCAGTTCTTC.